The entry below gives a single T cell receptor beta chain sequence along with its context. Time point described: neoterminal ileum biopsy at postoperative endoscopy, about 6 months after surgery. These data originate in a study of T cell repertoires in ileal Crohn's disease. Study-level background: Median disease duration was 7.9 years; roughly 40% smoked at surgery.

Sequencing used immunoSEQ multiplex PCR; TCRdb keeps in-frame clones, though not all of them. This table holds about 15,000 clones, around 78% found once. Losses at the gene ends were 1 base for V and 1 base for J; bases not matched to a gene: 8. The CDR3 is made up of 17 amino acids. Germline V gene sequence: CDR1 SGHRS, CDR2 YFSETQ. The TCR sequence derives from an adult with Crohn's disease. The chain couples TRBV5-1 to TRBJ2-3; 8 positions agree with TRBD2. The sequenced sample consisted of ileal tissue. CDR3 in amino acids: CASSLRGGRSGTDTQYF. The CDR3 nucleotides are TGCGCCAGCAGCTTGCGGGGGGGCCGGTCGGGCACAGATACGCAGTATTTT.